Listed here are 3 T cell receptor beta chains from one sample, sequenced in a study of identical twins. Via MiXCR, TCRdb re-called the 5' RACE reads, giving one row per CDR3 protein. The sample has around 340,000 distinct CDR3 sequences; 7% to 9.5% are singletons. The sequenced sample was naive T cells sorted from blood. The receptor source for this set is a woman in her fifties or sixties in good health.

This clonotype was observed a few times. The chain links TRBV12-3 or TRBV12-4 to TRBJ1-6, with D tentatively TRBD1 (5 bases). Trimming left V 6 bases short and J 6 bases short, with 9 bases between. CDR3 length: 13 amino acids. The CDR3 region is CASSWDPNSPLHF. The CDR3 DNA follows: TGTGCCAGCAGCTGGGACCCTAATTCACCCCTCCACTTT.

The CDR3 sequence: CSVWNSGRAKGQFF. The CDR3 DNA sequence: TGCAGTGTTTGGAATAGCGGGAGGGCTAAAGGGCAGTTCTTC. The genes are TRBV20-1 and TRBJ2-1; 11 nucleotides align to TRBD2. In germline, CDR1 is DFQATT, CDR2 SNEGSKA (reference sequence). V lost 7 bases to trimming and J lost 12 bases; unmatched junction nucleotides: 14. The CDR3 covers 14 residues.

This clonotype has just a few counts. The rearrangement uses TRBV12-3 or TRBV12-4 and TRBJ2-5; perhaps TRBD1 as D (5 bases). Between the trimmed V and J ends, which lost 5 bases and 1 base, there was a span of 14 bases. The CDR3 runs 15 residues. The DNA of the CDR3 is TGTGCCAGCAGTCTCAATCAGGGTCTCCAAGAGACCCAGTACTTC. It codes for CASSLNQGLQETQYF.